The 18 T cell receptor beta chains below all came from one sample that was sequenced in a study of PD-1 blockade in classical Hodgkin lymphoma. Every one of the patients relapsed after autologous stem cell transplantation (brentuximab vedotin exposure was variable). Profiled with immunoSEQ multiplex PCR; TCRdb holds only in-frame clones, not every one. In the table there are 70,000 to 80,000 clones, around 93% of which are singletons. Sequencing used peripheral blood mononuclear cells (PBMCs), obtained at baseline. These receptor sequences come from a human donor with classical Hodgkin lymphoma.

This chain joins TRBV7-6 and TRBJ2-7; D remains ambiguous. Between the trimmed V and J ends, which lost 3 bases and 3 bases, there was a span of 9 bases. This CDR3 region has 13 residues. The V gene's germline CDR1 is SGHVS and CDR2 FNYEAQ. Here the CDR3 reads CASSLGLGYEQYF. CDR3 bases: TGTGCCAGCAGCTTGGGCCTGGGCTACGAGCAGTACTTC.

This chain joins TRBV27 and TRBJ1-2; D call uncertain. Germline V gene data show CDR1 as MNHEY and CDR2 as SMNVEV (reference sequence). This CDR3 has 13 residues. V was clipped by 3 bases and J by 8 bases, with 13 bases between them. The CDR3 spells CASSFSSPLGYTF. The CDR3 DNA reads TGTGCCAGCAGTTTTAGCAGCCCTCTAGGCTACACCTTC.

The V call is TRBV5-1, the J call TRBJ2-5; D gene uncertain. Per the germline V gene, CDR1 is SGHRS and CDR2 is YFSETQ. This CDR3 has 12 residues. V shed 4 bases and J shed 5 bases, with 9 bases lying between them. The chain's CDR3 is CASSPGTETQYF. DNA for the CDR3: TGCGCCAGCAGCCCGGGCACGGAGACCCAGTACTTC.

CDR3 sequence: CASSLSRDSSGGVANEQFF. CDR3 nucleotide sequence: TGTGCCAGCAGCTTATCCCGGGACAGTAGCGGGGGGGTAGCCAATGAGCAGTTCTTC. V is TRBV5-4 and J is TRBJ2-1; TRBD2 matches at 11 bases. The junction had 16 bases not matched to a gene; V was cut back by 2 bases and J by 6 bases. Germline values: CDR1 SGHNT, CDR2 YYREEE (reference sequence). This CDR3 is built from 19 residues. The entire variable domain, with the rest obtained from reference TRBV5-4 and TRBJ2-1, is as follows: ETGVTQSPTHLIKTRGQQVTLRCSSQSGHNTVSWYQQALGQGPQFIFQYYREEENGRGNFPPRFSGLQFPNYSSELNVNALELDDSALYLCASSLSRDSSGGVANEQFFGPGTRLTVL.

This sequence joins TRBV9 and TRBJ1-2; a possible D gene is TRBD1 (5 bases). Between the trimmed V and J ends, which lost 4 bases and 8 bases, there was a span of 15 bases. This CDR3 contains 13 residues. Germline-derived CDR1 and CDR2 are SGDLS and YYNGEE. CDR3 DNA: TGTGCCAGCAGCCTACAGGAAGGAGGGGGCTACACCTTC. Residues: CASSLQEGGGYTF. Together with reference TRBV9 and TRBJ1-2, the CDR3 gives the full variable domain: DSGVTQTPKHLITATGQRVTLRCSPRSGDLSVYWYQQSLDQGLQFLIQYYNGEERAKGNILERFSAQQFPDLHSELNLSSLELGDSALYFCASSLQEGGGYTFGSGTRLTVV.

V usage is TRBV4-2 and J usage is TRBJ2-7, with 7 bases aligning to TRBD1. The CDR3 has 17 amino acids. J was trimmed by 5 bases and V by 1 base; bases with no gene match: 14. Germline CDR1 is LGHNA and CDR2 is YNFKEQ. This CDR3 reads CASSQGRLDRAENEQYF. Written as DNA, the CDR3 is TGTGCCAGCAGCCAAGGTCGCCTCGACAGGGCTGAAAACGAGCAGTACTTC.

CDR3 nucleotides: TGTGCCAGTAGTTTCTGGAGGGGAAGCTCCTACAATGAGCAGTTCTTC. It is translated as CASSFWRGSSYNEQFF. The rearrangement joins TRBV19 to TRBJ2-1; tentative D call: TRBD2 (6 bases). The CDR3 sequence is 16 residues long. V was cut by 5 bases and J by 0 bases, with 14 bases left in between. Germline V gives CDR1 LNHDA, CDR2 SQIVND (reference sequence).

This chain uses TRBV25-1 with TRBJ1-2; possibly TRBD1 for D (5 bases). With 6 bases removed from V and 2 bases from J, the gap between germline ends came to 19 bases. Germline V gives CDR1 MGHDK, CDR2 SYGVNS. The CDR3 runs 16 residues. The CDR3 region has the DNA TGTGCCAGCAGAGGGGTGGGGGGAGAGGAGAACTATGGCTACACCTTC. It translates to CASRGVGGEENYGYTF.

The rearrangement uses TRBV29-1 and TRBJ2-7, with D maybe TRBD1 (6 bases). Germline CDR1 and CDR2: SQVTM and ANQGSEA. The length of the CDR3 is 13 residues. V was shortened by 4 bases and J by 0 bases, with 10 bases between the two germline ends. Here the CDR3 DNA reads TGCAGCGTTGTTGACAGGAGCTCCTACGAGCAGTACTTC. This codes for CSVVDRSSYEQYF.

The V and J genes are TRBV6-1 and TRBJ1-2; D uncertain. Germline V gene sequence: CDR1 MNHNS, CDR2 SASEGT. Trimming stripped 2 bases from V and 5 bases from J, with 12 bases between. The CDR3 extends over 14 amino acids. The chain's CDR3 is CASSERRSTYGYTF. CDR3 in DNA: TGTGCCAGCAGTGAAAGGAGGAGTACTTATGGCTACACCTTC.

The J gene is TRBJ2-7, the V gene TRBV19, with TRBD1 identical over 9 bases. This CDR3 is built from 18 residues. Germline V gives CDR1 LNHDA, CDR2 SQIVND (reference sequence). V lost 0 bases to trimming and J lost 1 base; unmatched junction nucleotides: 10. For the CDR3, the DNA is TGTGCCAGTAGTATAGACCTCCCGGGACAGGGCATTTCCTACGAGCAGTACTTC. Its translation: CASSIDLPGQGISYEQYF. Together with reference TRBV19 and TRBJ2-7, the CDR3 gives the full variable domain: DGGITQSPKYLFRKEGQNVTLSCEQNLNHDAMYWYRQDPGQGLRLIYYSQIVNDFQKGDIAEGYSVSREKKESFPLTVTSAQKNPTAFYLCASSIDLPGQGISYEQYFGPGTRLTVT.

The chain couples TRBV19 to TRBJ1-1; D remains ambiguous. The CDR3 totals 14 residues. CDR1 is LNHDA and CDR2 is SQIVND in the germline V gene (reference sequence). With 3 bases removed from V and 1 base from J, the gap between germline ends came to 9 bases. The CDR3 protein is CASSMSGPNTEAFF. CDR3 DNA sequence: TGTGCCAGTAGTATGTCCGGACCGAACACTGAAGCTTTCTTT.

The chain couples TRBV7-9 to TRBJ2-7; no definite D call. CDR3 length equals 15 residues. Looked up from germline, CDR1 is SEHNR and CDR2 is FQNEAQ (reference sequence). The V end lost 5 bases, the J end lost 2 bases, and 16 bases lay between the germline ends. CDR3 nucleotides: TGTGCCAGCAGCCCTTCGGGCGGCTACGCCTACGAGCAGTACTTC. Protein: CASSPSGGYAYEQYF.

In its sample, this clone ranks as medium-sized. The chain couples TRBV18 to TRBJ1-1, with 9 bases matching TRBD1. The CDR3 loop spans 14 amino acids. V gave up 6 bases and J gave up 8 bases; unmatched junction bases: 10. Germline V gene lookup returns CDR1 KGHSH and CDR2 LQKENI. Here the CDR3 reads CASSFEQGAREAFF. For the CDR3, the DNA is TGTGCCAGCTCCTTCGAACAGGGGGCTCGGGAAGCTTTCTTT.

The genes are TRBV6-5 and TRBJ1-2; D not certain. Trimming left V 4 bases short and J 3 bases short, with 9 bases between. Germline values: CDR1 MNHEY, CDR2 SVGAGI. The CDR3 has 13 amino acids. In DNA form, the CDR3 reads TGTGCCAGCAGTTTGAGGGCGGACTATGGCTACACCTTC. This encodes CASSLRADYGYTF.

The CDR3 nucleotides read TGTGCCAGCAGCCAAGGCCCGGGGGAGATTAGTGAAGCTTTCTTT. Protein sequence: CASSQGPGEISEAFF. The rearrangement uses TRBV4-2 and TRBJ1-1, with D perhaps matching TRBD1 (5 bases). Germline CDR1 LGHNA, CDR2 YNFKEQ. The CDR3 is 15 residues long. V dropped 1 base and J dropped 7 bases, with 16 bases sitting between them.

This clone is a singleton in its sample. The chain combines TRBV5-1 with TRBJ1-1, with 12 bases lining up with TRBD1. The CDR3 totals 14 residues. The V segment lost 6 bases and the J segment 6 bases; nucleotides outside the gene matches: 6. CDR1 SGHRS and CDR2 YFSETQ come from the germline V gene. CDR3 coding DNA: TGCGCCAGCAAAATGGGGACAGGGGGCTCTGAAGCTTTCTTT. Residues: CASKMGTGGSEAFF.

Here the CDR3 reads CASVNHRDRPYEQYF. The CDR3 DNA is TGTGCCAGCGTAAATCACCGGGACAGGCCCTACGAGCAGTACTTC. V gene TRBV7-8 combines with J gene TRBJ2-7; TRBD1 aligns across 8 bases. CDR1 is SGHVS and CDR2 is FQNEAQ in the germline V gene. The length of the CDR3 is 15 residues. V dropped 8 bases and J dropped 2; count of bases not matched to a gene: 11.